The 16 T cell receptor beta chains given below trace back to one sample, sequenced in a study of beta chain features in type 1 diabetes. Study outcomes and limitations: All four CD4+ subsets of Type 1 diabetes patients contained TCRB CDR3s that were moderately but significantly shorter.

The sequenced template was cDNA made from the entire isolated RNA. Assay used: immunoSEQ multiplex PCR; TCRdb lists only in-frame clones, some missing. The table has some 130,000 clones, 7.5% to 9.5% seen once. No cognate antigen is known for these TCRs. Sequencing was performed on central memory CD4+ T cells from blood. These receptors were obtained from a man aged 25 to 40 with type 1 diabetes.

This clone was observed a handful of times. This chain joins TRBV11-2 and TRBJ1-2; no clear D. Deletions cut 2 bases from V and 0 bases from J, with 13 bases between. The CDR3 loop spans 16 amino acids. Looked up from germline, CDR1 is SGHAT and CDR2 is FQNNGV. CDR3 DNA sequence: TGTGCCAGCAGCTTAAACCAGGTAGCGGCTAACTATGGCTACACCTTC. Amino acid sequence: CASSLNQVAANYGYTF.

This chain connects TRBV4-1 to TRBJ1-2, with 7 bases lining up with TRBD1. Trimming removed 1 base from V and 5 bases from J; junction bases left unmatched: 4. The CDR3 contains 14 residues. Germline CDR1 and CDR2: MGHRA and YSYEKL. The CDR3 spells CASSQATTGYGYTF. CDR3 coding DNA: TGCGCCAGCAGCCAAGCAACGACAGGGTATGGCTACACCTTC.

This clone was recorded a few times. V gene TRBV28 combines with J gene TRBJ1-5; TRBD1 agrees at 9 bases. The junction had 12 bases not matched to a gene; V was cut back by 5 bases and J by 7 bases. Germline lookup yields CDR1 MDHEN and CDR2 SYDVKM. CDR3 size: 16 residues. The CDR3 here is CASSGGTGRGDQPQHF. CDR3 in DNA: TGTGCCAGCAGTGGCGGGACAGGGCGTGGGGACCAGCCCCAGCATTTT.

V gene TRBV2 combines with J gene TRBJ1-6, with 7 bases matching TRBD1. The CDR3 sequence is 15 residues long. Germline CDR1 is SNHLY and CDR2 is FYNNEI. V trimming: 4 bases; J trimming: 9 bases; junction bases outside the gene matches: 9. The CDR3 sequence is CASSALTGMGSPLHF. The CDR3 bases are TGTGCCAGCAGTGCTCTGACAGGGATGGGTTCACCCCTCCACTTT.

In its sample, this clone was seen a few times. The chain recombines TRBV18 with TRBJ2-5; TRBD1 matches 9 bases. Germline CDR1 is KGHSH and CDR2 is LQKENI. The CDR3 has 16 amino acids. The J segment lost 2 bases and the V segment lost 3 bases, leaving 7 bases of the junction unmatched. CDR3 coding DNA: TGTGCCAGCTCACCGTTACTGACAGGGGGTCAAGAGACCCAGTACTTC. Amino acids: CASSPLLTGGQETQYF. Based on the CDR3 plus reference TRBV18 and TRBJ2-5, the full variable domain is NAGVMQNPRHLVRRRGQEARLRCSPMKGHSHVYWYRQLPEEGLKFMVYLQKENIIDESGMPKERFSAEFPKEGPSILRIQQVVRGDSAAYFCASSPLLTGGQETQYFGPGTRLLVL.

J is TRBJ2-7 and V is TRBV5-4; 11 bases match TRBD2. The CDR3 covers 15 residues. CDR1 is SGHNT and CDR2 is YYREEE in the germline V gene (reference sequence). The junction had 4 bases not matched to a gene; V was cut back by 4 bases and J by 1 base. CDR3 loop: CASSIGTSGSYEQYF. The CDR3 DNA reads TGTGCCAGCAGCATCGGGACTAGCGGTTCCTACGAGCAGTACTTC. The full variable domain, rest sourced from reference TRBV5-4 and TRBJ2-7, is ETGVTQSPTHLIKTRGQQVTLRCSSQSGHNTVSWYQQALGQGPQFIFQYYREEENGRGNFPPRFSGLQFPNYSSELNVNALELDDSALYLCASSIGTSGSYEQYFGPGTRLTVT.

This clone has more than one count but fewer than ten. The chain couples TRBV13 to TRBJ2-5; 11 bases align to TRBD2. This CDR3 has 16 amino acids. J was trimmed by 7 bases and V by 5 bases; bases with no gene match: 12. Germline CDR1 reads PRHDT; CDR2 reads FYEKMQ (reference sequence). The CDR3 DNA follows: TGTGCCAGCAGCCCGACTTCTAGCGGGGGGCGAGGGACCCAGTACTTC. Its protein is CASSPTSSGGRGTQYF.

There are a few counts of this clone. The chain links TRBV7-2 to TRBJ2-7; D is unresolved. The CDR3 has 13 amino acids. With 2 bases removed from V and 8 bases from J, the gap between germline ends came to 13 bases. Germline CDR1 reads SGHTA; CDR2 reads FQGNSA. CDR3 nucleotides: TGTGCCAGCAGCTTAAACGGTCCCTCTCAGCAGTACTTC. This sequence encodes CASSLNGPSQQYF.

The DNA of the CDR3 is TGTGCCAGCAGTGGTAGTTACACCGGGGAGCTGTTTTTT. Its translation is CASSGSYTGELFF. The chain joins TRBV2 to TRBJ2-2; D ambiguous. The CDR3 runs 13 residues. V was shortened by 4 bases and J by 3 bases, with 6 bases between the two germline ends. Germline values: CDR1 SNHLY, CDR2 FYNNEI.

Only a few counts were recorded for this clone. The chain uses TRBV7-9 and TRBJ1-1; D remains ambiguous. The V end was cut by 5 bases, the J end by 4 bases, with 5 bases between. The CDR3 is 11 amino acids. Germline V gives CDR1 SEHNR, CDR2 FQNEAQ (reference sequence). The CDR3 loop reads CASSPRTEAFF. The CDR3 DNA reads TGTGCCAGCAGCCCCCGCACTGAAGCTTTCTTT.

CDR3 sequence (DNA): TGTGCCAGCAGCCCGGGACTAACCCAAGAGACCCAGTACTTC. Translated, it gives CASSPGLTQETQYF. V is TRBV14 and J is TRBJ2-5, with 7 bases aligning to TRBD2. The V segment lost 4 bases and the J segment 1 base; nucleotides outside the gene matches: 3. Germline CDR1 is SGHDN and CDR2 is FVKESK. The CDR3 contains 14 residues.

This clone was seen only a few times. This chain joins TRBV5-4 and TRBJ2-6; 9 bases align to TRBD1. CDR1 SGHNT and CDR2 YYREEE come from the germline V gene (reference sequence). Trimming at V came to 4 bases and at J to 3 bases, leaving 11 bases not matched to a gene. The CDR3 has 18 residues. This chain's CDR3 is CASSPGTGSFGGANVLTF. As DNA, the CDR3 is TGTGCCAGCAGCCCCGGGACAGGGAGCTTCGGTGGGGCCAACGTCCTGACTTTC.

This clone has at least ten counts. The V call is TRBV6-5, the J call TRBJ2-3; D uncertain. This CDR3 has 12 residues. CDR1 is MNHEY and CDR2 is SVGAGI in the germline V gene. V was cut by 4 bases and J by 0 bases, with 2 bases left in between. DNA of the CDR3: TGTGCCAGCAGTTCTAGCACAGATACGCAGTATTTT. It encodes CASSSSTDTQYF.

This clone turned up a few times. The chain carries TRBV9 and TRBJ1-6, with TRBD1 matching over 8 bases. V dropped 4 bases and J dropped 10; count of bases not matched to a gene: 16. Germline V gene data show CDR1 as SGDLS and CDR2 as YYNGEE. This CDR3 comprises 17 residues. The CDR3 DNA sequence: TGTGCCAGCAGCACTACCCCGGGACAGGAATTGGGATCACCCCTCCACTTT. Amino acids: CASSTTPGQELGSPLHF. Looking up the rest from reference TRBV9 and TRBJ1-6 gives the full variable domain: DSGVTQTPKHLITATGQRVTLRCSPRSGDLSVYWYQQSLDQGLQFLIQYYNGEERAKGNILERFSAQQFPDLHSELNLSSLELGDSALYFCASSTTPGQELGSPLHFGNGTRLTVT.

The chain is built from TRBV5-4 and TRBJ2-7; weak D call: TRBD1 (6 bases). Germline V CDR1 and CDR2: SGHNT, YYREEE (reference sequence). This CDR3 has 13 residues. V lost 1 base and J 4 bases, leaving 9 bases between the germline ends. As DNA, the CDR3 is TGTGCCAGCAGCTTGACAGGGCAATACGAGCAGTACTTC. Residues: CASSLTGQYEQYF.

The rearrangement uses TRBV7-2 and TRBJ1-3, with D possibly being TRBD1 (5 bases). Trimming cost V 2 bases and J 2 bases, with 10 bases left between them. Germline-derived CDR1 and CDR2 are SGHTA and FQGNSA. The CDR3 is made up of 15 amino acids. The CDR3 sequence is CASSLYTGAGNTIYF. Here the CDR3 DNA reads TGTGCCAGCAGCTTATACACGGGGGCTGGAAACACCATATATTTT.